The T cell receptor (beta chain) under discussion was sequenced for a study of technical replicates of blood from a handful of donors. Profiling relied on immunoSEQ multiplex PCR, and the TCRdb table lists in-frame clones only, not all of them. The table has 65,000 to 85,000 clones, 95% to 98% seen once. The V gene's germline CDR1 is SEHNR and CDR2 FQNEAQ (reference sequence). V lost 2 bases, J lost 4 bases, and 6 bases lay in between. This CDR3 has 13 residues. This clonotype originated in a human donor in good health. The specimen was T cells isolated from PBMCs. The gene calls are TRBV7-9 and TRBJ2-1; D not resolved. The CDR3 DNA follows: TGTGCCAGCAGCTTACAGACTTACAATGAGCAGTTCTTC. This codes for CASSLQTYNEQFF.